The present T cell receptor (beta chain) was sequenced within a study of blood T cell repertoires in COVID-19. Study at large: Sources were T cells, B-cell-depleted T cells, or PBMCs; the material itself was cDNA or gDNA.

The CDR3 contains 13 residues. With 3 bases removed from V and 4 bases from J, the gap between germline ends came to 10 bases. The germline gives CDR1 SGHRS, CDR2 YFSETQ. TCRdb's copy holds only in-frame clones and misses some; the assay was immunoSEQ multiplex PCR. The data contain 75,000 to 95,000 clones, 88% of them singletons. Sequenced material: peripheral blood. V and J are TRBV5-1 and TRBJ1-2; tentative D call: TRBD1 (5 bases). The receptor was isolated from a human donor in a cohort sampled during active COVID-19. This chain's CDR3 is CASSSDSFYGYTF. The CDR3 nucleotides read TGCGCCAGCAGCTCAGACAGTTTCTATGGCTACACCTTC. Based on the CDR3 plus reference TRBV5-1 and TRBJ1-2, the full variable domain is KAGVTQTPRYLIKTRGQQVTLSCSPISGHRSVSWYQQTPGQGLQFLFEYFSETQRNKGNFPGRFSGRQFSNSRSEMNVSTLELGDSALYLCASSSDSFYGYTFGSGTRLTVV.